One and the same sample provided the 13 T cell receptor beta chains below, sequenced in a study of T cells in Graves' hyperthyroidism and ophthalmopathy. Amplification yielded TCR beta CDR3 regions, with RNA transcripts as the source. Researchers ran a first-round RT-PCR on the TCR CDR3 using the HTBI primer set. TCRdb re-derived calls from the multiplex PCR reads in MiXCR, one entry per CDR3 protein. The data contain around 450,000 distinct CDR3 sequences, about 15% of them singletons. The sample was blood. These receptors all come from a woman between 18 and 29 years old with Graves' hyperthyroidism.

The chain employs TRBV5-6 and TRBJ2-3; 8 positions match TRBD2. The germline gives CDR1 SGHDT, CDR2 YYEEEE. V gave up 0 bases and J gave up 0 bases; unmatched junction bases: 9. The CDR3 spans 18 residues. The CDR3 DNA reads TGTGCCAGCAGCTTGGAGGAGGGACTAGGGTATAGCACAGATACGCAGTATTTT. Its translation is CASSLEEGLGYSTDTQYF.

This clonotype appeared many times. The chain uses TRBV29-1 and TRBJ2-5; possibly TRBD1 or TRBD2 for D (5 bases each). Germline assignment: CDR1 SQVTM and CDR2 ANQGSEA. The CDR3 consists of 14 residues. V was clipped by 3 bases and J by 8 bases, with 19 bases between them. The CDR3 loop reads CSVDSEGMGETQYF. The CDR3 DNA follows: TGCAGCGTTGATTCCGAGGGGATGGGAGAAACCCAGTACTTC. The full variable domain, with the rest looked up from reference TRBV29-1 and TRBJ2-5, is SAVISQKPSRDICQRGTSLTIQCQVDSQVTMMFWYRQQPGQSLTLIATANQGSEATYESGFVIDKFPISRPNLTFSTLTVSNMSPEDSSIYLCSVDSEGMGETQYFGPGTRLLVL.

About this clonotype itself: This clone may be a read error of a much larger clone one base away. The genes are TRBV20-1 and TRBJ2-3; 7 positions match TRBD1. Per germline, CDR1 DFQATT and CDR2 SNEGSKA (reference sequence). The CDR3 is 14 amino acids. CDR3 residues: CSARTGHEADMQYF. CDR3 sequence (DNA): TGCAGTGCCCGGACAGGCCATGAGGCAGATATGCAGTATTTT.

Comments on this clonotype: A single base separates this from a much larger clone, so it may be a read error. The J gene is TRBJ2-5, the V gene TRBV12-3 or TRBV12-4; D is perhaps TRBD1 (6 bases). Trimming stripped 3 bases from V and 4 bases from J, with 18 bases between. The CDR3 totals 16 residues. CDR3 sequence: CASSFPGGTGRETQYF. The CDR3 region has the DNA TGTGCCAGCAGTTTTCCGGGCGGCACAGGGAGAGAGACCCAGTACTTC.

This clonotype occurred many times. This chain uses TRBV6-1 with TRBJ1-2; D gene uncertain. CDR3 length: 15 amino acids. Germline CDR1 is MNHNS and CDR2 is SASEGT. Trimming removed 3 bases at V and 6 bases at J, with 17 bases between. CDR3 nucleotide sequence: TGTGCCAGCAGTGAGCTTGGCAGGATTACGAATGGCTACACCTTC. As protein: CASSELGRITNGYTF.

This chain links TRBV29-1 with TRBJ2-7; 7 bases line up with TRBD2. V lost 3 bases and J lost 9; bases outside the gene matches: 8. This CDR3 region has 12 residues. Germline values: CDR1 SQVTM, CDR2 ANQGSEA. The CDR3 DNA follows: TGCAGCGTTGAGGGAGGGGCGGGACCGCAGTACTTC. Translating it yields CSVEGGAGPQYF.

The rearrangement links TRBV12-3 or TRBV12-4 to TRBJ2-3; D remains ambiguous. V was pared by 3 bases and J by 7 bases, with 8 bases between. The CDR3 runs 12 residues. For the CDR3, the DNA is TGTGCCAGCAGTTTCCCTGCATATACGCAGTATTTT. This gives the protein CASSFPAYTQYF.

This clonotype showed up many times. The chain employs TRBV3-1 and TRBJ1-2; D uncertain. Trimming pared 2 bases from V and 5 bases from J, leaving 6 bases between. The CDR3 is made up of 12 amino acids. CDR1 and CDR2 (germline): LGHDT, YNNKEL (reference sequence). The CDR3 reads CASSQSAYGYTF. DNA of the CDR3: TGTGCCAGCAGCCAATCGGCGTATGGCTACACCTTC.

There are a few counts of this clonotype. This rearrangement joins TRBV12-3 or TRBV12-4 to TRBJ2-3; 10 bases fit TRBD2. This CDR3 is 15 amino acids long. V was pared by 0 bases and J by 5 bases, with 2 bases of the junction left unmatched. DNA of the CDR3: TGTGCCAGCAGTTTAGCCCTAGCGGGGGTAGATACGCAGTATTTT. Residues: CASSLALAGVDTQYF.

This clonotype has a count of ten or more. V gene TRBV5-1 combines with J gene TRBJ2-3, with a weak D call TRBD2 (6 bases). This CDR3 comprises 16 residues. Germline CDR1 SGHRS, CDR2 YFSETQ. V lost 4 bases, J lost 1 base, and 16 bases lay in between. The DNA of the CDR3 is TGCGCCAGCAGCCGACTAGGGGACGTGGGCACAGATACGCAGTATTTT. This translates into CASSRLGDVGTDTQYF.

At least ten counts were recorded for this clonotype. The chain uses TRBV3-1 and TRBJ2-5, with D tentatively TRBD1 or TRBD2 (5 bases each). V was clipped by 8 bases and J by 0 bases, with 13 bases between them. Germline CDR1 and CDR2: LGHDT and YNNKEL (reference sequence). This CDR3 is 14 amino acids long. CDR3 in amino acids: CASWDGLYQETQYF. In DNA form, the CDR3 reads TGTGCCAGCTGGGACGGGCTGTACCAAGAGACCCAGTACTTC.

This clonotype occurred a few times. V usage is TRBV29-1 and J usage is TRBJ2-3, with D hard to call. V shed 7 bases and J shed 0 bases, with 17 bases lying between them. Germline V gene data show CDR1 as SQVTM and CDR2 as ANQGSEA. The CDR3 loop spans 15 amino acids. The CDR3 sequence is CSADPSRGSTDTQYF. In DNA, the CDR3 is TGCAGCGCCGACCCCTCTAGAGGTAGCACAGATACGCAGTATTTT.

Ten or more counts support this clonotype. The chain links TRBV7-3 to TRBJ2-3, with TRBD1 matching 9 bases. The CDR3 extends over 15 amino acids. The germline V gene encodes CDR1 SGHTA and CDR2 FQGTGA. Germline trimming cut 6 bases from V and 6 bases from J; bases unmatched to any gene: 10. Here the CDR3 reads CASRATGGPTDTQYF. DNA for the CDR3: TGTGCCAGCAGAGCTACAGGGGGCCCCACGGATACGCAGTATTTT.